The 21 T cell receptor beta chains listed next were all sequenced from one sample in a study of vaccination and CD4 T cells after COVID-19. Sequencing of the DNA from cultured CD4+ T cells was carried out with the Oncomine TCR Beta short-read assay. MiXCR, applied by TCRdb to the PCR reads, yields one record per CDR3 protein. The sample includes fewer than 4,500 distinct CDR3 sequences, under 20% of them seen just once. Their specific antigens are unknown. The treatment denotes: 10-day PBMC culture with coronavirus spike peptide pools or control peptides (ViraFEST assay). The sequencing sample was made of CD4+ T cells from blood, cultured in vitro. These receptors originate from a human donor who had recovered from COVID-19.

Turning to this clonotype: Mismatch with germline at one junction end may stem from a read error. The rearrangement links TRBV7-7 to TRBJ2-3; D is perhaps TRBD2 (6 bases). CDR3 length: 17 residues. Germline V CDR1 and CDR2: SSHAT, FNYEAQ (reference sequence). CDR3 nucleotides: TGTGCTAGCAGCGCCACCGGGACTCCCGGCCACTTGGGAACGCAGTATTTT. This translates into CASSATGTPGHLGTQYF.

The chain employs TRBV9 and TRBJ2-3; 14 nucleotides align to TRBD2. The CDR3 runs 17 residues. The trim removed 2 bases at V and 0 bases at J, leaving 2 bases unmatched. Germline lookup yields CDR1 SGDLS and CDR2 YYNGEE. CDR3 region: CASSVTSGGASTDTQYF. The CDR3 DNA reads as TGTGCCAGCAGCGTGACTAGCGGGGGGGCGAGCACAGATACGCAGTATTTT.

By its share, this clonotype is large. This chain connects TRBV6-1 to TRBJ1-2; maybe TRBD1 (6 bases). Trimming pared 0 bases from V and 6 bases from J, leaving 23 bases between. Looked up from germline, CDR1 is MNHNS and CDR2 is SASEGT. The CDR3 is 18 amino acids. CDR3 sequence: CASSEASLEWGRWDGYTF. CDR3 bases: TGTGCCAGCAGTGAAGCTTCACTCGAATGGGGGCGGTGGGATGGCTACACCTTC.

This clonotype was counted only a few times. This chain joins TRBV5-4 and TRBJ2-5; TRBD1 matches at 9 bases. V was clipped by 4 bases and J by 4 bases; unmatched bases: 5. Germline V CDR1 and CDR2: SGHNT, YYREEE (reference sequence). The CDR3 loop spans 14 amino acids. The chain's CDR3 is CASSTTGGPETQYF. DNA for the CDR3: TGTGCCAGCAGCACAACAGGGGGCCCAGAGACCCAGTACTTC.

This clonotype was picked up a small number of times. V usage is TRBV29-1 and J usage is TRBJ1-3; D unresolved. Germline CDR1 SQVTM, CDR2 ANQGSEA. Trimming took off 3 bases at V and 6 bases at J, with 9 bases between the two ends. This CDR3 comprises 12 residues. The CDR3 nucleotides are TGCAGCGTTGATGGTGGGGAAAACACCATATATTTT. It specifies CSVDGGENTIYF.

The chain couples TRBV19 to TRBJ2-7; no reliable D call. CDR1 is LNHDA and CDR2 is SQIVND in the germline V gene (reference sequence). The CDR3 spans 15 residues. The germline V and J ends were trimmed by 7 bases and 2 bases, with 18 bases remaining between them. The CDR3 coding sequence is TGTGCCAGTAAGAAGACGCCGGGCGCAGCCTACGAGCAGTACTTC. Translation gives CASKKTPGAAYEQYF.

CDR3 protein: CAWSVSRLSSYNSPLHF. CDR3 in DNA: TGTGCCTGGAGTGTTTCTCGGCTTAGCTCCTATAATTCACCCCTCCACTTT. The J gene is TRBJ1-6, the V gene TRBV30; no definite D call. The CDR3 runs 17 residues. The germline V and J ends were trimmed by 0 bases and 0 bases, with 12 bases remaining between them. Looked up from germline, CDR1 is GTSNPN and CDR2 is SVGIG (reference sequence).

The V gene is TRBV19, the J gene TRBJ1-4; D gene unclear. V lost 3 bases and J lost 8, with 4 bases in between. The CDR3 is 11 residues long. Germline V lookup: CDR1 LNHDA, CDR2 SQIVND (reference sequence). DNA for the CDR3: TGTGCCAGTAGTATTCGCGAAAAACTGTTTTTT. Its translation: CASSIREKLFF.

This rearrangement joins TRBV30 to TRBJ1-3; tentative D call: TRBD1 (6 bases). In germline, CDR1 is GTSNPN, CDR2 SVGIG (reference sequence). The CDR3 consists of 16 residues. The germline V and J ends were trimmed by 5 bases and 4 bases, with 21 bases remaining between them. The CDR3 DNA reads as TGTGCCTGGGGGCCCGGGACGGGGGGCTCCGGAAACACCATATATTTT. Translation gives CAWGPGTGGSGNTIYF.

The CDR3 nucleotides are TGTGCCAGCACGCCCGGGAGTCCCACTGAAGCTTTCTTT. As protein: CASTPGSPTEAFF. The rearrangement joins TRBV12-3 or TRBV12-4 to TRBJ1-1; D gene unclear. V shed 7 bases and J shed 4 bases, with 13 bases lying between them. The CDR3 is 13 amino acids.

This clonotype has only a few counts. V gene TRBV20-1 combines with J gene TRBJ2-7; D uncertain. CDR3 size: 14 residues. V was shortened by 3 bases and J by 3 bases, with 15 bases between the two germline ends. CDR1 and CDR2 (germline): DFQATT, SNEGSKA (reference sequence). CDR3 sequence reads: CSARVVGSLYEQYF. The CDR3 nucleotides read TGCAGTGCTAGGGTAGTAGGTTCACTCTACGAGCAGTACTTC.

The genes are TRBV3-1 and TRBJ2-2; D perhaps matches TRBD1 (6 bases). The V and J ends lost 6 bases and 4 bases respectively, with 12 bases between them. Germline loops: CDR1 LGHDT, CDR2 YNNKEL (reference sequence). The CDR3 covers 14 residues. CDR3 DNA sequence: TGTGCCAGCAGGGGCGCCAGGGGCACCGGGGAGCTGTTTTTT. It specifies CASRGARGTGELFF.

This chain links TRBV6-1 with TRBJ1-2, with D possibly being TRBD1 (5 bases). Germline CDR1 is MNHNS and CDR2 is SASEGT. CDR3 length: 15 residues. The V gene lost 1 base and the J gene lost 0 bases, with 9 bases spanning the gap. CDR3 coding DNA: TGTGCCAGCAGTGAAGTGTCAGGGACTAACTATGGCTACACCTTC. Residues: CASSEVSGTNYGYTF.

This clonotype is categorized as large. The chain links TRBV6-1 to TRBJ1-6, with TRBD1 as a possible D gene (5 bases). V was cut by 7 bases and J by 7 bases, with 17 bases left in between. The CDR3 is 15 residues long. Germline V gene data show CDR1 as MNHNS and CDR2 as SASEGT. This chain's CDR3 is CASKGPTGVNSPLHF. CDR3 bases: TGTGCCAGCAAGGGTCCCACAGGAGTGAATTCACCCCTCCACTTT.

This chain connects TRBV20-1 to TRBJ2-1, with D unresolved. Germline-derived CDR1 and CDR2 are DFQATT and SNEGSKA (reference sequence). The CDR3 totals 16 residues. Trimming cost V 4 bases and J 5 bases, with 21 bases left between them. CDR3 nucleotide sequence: TGCAGTGCTACCCTGGGCCTCACGTTCCCCCACAATGAGCAGTTCTTC. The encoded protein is CSATLGLTFPHNEQFF.

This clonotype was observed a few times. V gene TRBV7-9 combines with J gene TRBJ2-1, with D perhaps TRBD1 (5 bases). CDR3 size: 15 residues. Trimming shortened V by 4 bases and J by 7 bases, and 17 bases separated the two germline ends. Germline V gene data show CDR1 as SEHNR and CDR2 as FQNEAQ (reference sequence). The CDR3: CASSSTGRRWNEQFF. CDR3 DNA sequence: TGTGCCAGCAGCTCAACAGGTCGCCGGTGGAATGAGCAGTTCTTC.

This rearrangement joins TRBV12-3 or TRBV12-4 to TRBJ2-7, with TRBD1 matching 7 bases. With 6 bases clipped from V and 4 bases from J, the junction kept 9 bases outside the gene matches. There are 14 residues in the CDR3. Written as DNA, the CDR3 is TGTGCCAGCAGCTCTAGTGACAGGGAGTACGAGCAGTACTTC. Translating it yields CASSSSDREYEQYF.

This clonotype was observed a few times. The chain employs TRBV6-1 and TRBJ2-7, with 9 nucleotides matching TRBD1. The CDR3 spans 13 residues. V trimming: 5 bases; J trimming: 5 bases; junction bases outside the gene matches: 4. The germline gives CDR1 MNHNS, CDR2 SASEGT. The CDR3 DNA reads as TGTGCCAGCAGTCTACAGGGGGCAGACGAGCAGTACTTC. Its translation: CASSLQGADEQYF.

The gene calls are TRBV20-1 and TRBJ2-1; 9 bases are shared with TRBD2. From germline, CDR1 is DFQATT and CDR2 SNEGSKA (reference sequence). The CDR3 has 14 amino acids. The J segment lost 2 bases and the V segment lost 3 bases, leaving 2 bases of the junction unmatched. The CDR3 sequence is CSARASGTYNEQFF. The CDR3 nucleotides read TGCAGTGCTAGGGCTAGCGGGACCTACAATGAGCAGTTCTTC.

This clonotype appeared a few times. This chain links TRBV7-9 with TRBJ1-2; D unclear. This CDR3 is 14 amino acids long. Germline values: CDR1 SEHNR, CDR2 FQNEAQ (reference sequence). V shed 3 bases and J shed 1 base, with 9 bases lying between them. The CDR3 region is CASSLIGSNYGYTF. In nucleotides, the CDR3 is TGTGCCAGCAGCTTGATAGGCAGTAACTATGGCTACACCTTC.

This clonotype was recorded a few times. The CDR3: CASSPAGQPQHF. The CDR3 DNA follows: TGTGCCAGCTCACCAGCGGGTCAGCCCCAGCATTTT. This chain connects TRBV18 to TRBJ1-5; D not certain. V lost 2 bases, J lost 6 bases, and 5 bases lay in between. The germline CDR1 and CDR2 sequences are KGHSH and LQKENI. This CDR3 is built from 12 residues.